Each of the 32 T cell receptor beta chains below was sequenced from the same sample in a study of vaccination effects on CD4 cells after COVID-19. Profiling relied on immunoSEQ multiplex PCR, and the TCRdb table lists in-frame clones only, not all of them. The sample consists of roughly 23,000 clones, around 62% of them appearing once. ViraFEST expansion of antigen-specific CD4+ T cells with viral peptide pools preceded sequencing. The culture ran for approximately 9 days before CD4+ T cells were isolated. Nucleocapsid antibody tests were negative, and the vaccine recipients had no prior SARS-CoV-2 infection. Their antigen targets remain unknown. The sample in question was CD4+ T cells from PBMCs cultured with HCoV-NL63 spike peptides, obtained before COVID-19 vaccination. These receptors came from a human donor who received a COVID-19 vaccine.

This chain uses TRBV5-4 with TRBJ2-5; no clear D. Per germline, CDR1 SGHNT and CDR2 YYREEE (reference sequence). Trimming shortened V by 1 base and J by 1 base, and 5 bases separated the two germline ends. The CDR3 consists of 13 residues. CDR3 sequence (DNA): TGTGCCAGCAGCTTGACAAGCCAAGAGACCCAGTACTTC. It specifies CASSLTSQETQYF.

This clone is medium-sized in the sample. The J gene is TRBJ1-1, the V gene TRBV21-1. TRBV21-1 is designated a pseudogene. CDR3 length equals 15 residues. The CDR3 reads CASSKVGIMNTEAFF. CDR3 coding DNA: TGTGCCAGCAGCAAAGTAGGGATAATGAACACTGAAGCTTTCTTT.

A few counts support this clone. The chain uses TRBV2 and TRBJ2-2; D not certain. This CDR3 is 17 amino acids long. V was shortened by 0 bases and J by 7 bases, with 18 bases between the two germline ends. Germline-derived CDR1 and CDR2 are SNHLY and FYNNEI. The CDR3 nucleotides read TGTGCCAGCAGTGAAGCTCCCCCTACCTCAGATATCGGGGAGCTGTTTTTT. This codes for CASSEAPPTSDIGELFF.

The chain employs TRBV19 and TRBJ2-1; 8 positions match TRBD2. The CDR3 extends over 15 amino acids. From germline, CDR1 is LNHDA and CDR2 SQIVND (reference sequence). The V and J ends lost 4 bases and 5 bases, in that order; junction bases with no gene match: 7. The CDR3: CASSNTGGGNNEQFF. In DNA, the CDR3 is TGTGCCAGTAGTAATACAGGCGGGGGGAACAATGAGCAGTTCTTC.

CDR3 DNA sequence: TGTGCCAGCAGTGTAGCGGGAGATATCGCAGATACGCAGTATTTT. This sequence encodes CASSVAGDIADTQYF. The genes are TRBV6-1 and TRBJ2-3; 9 nucleotides match TRBD2. CDR1 and CDR2 (germline): MNHNS, SASEGT. Germline trimming cut 4 bases from V and 4 bases from J; bases unmatched to any gene: 6. The CDR3 spans 15 residues.

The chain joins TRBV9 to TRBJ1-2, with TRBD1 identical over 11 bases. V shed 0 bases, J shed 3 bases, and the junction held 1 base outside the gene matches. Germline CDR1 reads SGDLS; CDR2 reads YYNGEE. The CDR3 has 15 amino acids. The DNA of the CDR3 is TGTGCCAGCAGCGTAGGGACAGGGGGCGACTATGGCTACACCTTC. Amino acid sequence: CASSVGTGGDYGYTF.

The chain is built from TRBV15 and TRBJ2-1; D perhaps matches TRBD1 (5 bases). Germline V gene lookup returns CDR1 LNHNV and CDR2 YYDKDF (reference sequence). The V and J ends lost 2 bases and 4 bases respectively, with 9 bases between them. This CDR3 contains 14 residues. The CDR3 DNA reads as TGTGCCACCAGCAGACTCGACAGATACAATGAGCAGTTCTTC. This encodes CATSRLDRYNEQFF.

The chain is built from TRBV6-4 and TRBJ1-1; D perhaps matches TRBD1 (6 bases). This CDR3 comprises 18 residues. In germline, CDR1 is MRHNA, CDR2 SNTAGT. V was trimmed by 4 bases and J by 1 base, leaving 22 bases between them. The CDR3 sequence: CASSVLGHPRGPNTEAFF. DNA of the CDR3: TGTGCCAGCAGTGTTCTGGGACATCCCAGAGGGCCGAACACTGAAGCTTTCTTT.

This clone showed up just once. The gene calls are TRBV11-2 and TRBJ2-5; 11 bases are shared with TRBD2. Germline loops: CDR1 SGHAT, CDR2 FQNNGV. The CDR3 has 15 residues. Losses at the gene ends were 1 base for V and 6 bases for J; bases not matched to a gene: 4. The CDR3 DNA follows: TGTGCCAGCAGCTTAGGGCTAGCGGGGGGCCAGACCCAGTACTTC. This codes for CASSLGLAGGQTQYF.

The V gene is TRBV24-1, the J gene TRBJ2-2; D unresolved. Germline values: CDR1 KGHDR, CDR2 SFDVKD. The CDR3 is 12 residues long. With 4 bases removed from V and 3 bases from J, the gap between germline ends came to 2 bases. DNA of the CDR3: TGTGCCACCAGTGAACACACCGGGGAGCTGTTTTTT. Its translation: CATSEHTGELFF.

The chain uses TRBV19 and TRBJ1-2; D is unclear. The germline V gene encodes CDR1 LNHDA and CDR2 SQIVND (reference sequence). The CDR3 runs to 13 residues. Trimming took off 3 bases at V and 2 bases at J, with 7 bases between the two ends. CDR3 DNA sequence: TGTGCCAGTAGTATCAATTACAACTATGGCTACACCTTC. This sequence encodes CASSINYNYGYTF.

CDR3 sequence reads: CASSPGAGGNTEAFF. CDR3 DNA sequence: TGCGCCAGCAGCCCCGGGGCAGGGGGGAACACTGAAGCTTTCTTT. The chain links TRBV5-1 to TRBJ1-1; 7 bases map to TRBD1. CDR3 length: 15 amino acids. Germline trimming cut 4 bases from V and 1 base from J; bases unmatched to any gene: 7. Germline V gives CDR1 SGHRS, CDR2 YFSETQ.

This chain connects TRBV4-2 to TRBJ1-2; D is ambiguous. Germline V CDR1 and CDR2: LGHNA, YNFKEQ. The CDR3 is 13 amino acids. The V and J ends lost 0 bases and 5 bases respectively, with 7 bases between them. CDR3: CASSQDGVYGYTF. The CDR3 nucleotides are TGTGCCAGCAGCCAAGATGGGGTATATGGCTACACCTTC.

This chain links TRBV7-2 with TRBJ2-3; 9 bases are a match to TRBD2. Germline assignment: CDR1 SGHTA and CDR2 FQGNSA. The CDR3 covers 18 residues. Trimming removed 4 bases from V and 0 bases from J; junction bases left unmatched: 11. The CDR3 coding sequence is TGTGCCAGCAGCTCCCTTCCCGGACTAGCGATTAGCACAGATACGCAGTATTTT. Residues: CASSSLPGLAISTDTQYF.

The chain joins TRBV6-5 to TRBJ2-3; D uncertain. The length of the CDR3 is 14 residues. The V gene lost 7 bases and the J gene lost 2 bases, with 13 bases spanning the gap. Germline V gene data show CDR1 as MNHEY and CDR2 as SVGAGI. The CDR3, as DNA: TGTGCCAGCACCATGGACCGTCTCACAGATACGCAGTATTTT. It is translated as CASTMDRLTDTQYF.

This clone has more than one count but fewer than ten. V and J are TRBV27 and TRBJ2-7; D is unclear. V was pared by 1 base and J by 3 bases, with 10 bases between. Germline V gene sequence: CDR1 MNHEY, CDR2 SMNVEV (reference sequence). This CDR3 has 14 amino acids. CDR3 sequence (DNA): TGTGCCAGCAGTTTATACGGCGGCCACTACGAGCAGTACTTC. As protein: CASSLYGGHYEQYF.

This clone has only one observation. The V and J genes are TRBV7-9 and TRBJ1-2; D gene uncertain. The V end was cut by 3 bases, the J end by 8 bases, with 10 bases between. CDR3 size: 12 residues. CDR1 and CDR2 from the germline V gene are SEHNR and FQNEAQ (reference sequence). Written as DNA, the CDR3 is TGTGCCAGCAGCTTGCTTCTGGAGGGCTACACCTTC. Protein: CASSLLLEGYTF.

The CDR3 sequence is CASSEVGTGTGNTIYF. CDR3 DNA: TGTGCCAGCAGTGAAGTCGGGACAGGGACTGGAAACACCATATATTTT. The V call is TRBV2, the J call TRBJ1-3; 9 nucleotides agree with TRBD1. Germline V gene data show CDR1 as SNHLY and CDR2 as FYNNEI. V trimming: 1 base; J trimming: 2 bases; junction bases outside the gene matches: 3. CDR3 length equals 16 residues.

The CDR3, as DNA: TGTGCCAGCAGCGTAGACCACCTATCGAGATATGGCTACACCTTC. Protein: CASSVDHLSRYGYTF. The chain recombines TRBV9 with TRBJ1-2; D unresolved. Germline V gene sequence: CDR1 SGDLS, CDR2 YYNGEE. The CDR3 covers 15 residues. Trimming cost V 0 bases and J 5 bases, with 14 bases left between them.

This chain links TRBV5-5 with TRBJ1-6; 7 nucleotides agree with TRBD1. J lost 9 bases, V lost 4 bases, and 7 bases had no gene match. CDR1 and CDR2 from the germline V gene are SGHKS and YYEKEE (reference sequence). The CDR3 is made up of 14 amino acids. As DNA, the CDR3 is TGTGCCAGCAGCGAGACAGGGAAGGGTTCACCCCTCCACTTT. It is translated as CASSETGKGSPLHF.

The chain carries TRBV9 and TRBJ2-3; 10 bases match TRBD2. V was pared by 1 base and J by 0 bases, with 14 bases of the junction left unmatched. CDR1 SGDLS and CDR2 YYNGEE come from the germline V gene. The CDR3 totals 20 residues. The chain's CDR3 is CASSVNRGAGGFGSTDTQYF. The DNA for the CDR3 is TGTGCCAGCAGCGTAAATCGAGGAGCGGGGGGGTTCGGAAGCACAGATACGCAGTATTTT.

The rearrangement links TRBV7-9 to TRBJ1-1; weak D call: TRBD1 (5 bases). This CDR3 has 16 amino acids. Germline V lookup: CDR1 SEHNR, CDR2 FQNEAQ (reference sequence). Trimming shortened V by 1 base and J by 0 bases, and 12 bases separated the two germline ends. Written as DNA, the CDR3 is TGTGCCAGCAGCTTAGGGGGACGGATCATGAACACTGAAGCTTTCTTT. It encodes CASSLGGRIMNTEAFF.

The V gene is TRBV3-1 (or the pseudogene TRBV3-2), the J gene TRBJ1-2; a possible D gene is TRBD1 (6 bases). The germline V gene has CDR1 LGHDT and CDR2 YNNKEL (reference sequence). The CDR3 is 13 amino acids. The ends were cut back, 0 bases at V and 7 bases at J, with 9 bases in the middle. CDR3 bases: TGTGCCAGCAGCCAAGACAGGGGCTCTGGCTACACCTTC. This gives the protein CASSQDRGSGYTF.

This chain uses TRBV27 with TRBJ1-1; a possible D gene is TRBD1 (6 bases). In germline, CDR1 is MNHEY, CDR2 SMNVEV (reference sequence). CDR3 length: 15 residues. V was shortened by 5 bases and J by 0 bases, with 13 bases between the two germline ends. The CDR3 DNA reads TGTGCCAGCAGTCCCAGGGACATCTTGAACACTGAAGCTTTCTTT. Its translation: CASSPRDILNTEAFF.

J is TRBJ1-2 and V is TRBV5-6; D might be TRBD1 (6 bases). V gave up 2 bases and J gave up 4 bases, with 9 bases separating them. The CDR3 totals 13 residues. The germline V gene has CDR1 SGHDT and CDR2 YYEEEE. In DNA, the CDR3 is TGTGCCAGCAGCTTACAGGGTGGCTATGGCTACACCTTC. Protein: CASSLQGGYGYTF.

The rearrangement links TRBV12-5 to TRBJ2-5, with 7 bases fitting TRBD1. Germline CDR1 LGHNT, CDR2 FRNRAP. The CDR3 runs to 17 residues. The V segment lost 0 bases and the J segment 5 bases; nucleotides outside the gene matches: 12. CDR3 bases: TGTGCTAGTGGTTTGGTACTTGGACAGGTGGATATTGAGACCCAGTACTTC. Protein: CASGLVLGQVDIETQYF.

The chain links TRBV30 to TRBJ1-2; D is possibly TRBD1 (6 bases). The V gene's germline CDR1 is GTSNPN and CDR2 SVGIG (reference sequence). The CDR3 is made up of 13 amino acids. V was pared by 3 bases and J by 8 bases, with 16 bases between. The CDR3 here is CAWSSLGRGGYTF. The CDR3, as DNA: TGTGCCTGGAGCTCCCTTGGCAGGGGAGGCTACACCTTC.

The CDR3 loop is CASRDNGNTIYF. CDR3 bases: TGTGCCAGCAGAGACAATGGAAACACCATATATTTT. The rearrangement joins TRBV2 to TRBJ1-3; D not resolved. Germline CDR1 is SNHLY and CDR2 is FYNNEI. The ends were cut back, 6 bases at V and 3 bases at J, with 6 bases in the middle. The CDR3 spans 12 residues.

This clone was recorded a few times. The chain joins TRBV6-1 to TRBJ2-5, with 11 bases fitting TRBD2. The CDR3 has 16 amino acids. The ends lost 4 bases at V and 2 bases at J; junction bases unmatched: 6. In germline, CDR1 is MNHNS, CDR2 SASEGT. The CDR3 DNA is TGTGCCAGCAGTGCTACTAGCGGGAGACTTCAAGAGACCCAGTACTTC. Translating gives CASSATSGRLQETQYF.

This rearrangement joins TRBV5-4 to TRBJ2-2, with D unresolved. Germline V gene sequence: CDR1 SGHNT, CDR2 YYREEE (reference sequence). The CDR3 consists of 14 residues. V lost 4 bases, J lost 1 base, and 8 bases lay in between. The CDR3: CASSPRQNTGELFF. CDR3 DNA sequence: TGTGCCAGCAGCCCTCGACAGAACACCGGGGAGCTGTTTTTT.

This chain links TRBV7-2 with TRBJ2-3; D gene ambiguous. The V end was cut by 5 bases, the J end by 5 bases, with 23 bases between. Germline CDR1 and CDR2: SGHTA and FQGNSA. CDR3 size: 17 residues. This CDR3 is CASSLNPLLVFEDTQYF. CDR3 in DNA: TGTGCCAGCAGCCTAAACCCCCTCCTAGTTTTTGAAGATACGCAGTATTTT.

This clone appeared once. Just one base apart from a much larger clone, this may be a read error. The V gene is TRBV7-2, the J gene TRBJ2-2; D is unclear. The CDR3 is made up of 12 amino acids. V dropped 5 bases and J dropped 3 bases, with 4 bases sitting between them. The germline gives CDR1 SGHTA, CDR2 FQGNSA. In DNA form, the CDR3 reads TGTGCCAGCAGCCTAGACACCGGGGAGCTGTTTTTT. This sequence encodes CASSLDTGELFF.